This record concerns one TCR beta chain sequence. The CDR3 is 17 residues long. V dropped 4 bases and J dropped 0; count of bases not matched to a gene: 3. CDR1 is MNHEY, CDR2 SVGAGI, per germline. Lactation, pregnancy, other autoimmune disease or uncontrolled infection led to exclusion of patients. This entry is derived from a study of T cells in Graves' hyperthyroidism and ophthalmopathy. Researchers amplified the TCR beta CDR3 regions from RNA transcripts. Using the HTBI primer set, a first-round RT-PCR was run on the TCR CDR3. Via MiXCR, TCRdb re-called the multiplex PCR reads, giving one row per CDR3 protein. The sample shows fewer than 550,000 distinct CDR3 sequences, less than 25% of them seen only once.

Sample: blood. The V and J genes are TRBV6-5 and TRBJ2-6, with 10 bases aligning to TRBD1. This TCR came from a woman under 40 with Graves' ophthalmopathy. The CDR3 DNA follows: TGTGCCAGCAGTTCCAGGACAGGGGGCTCTGGGGCCAACGTCCTGACTTTC. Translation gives CASSSRTGGSGANVLTF.